Below, one TCR beta chain is given with its context. The sample is drawn from a study of glioma-infiltrating T cells after dendritic cell vaccination. Assay: immunoSEQ multiplex PCR; the TCRdb copy retains only in-frame clones and omits some. Among around 100,000 clones listed, approximately 80% were seen once. The junction had 6 bases not matched to a gene; V was cut back by 2 bases and J by 0 bases. CDR3 length: 16 amino acids. The germline gives CDR1 MNHEY, CDR2 SVGAGI. The J gene is TRBJ1-1, the V gene TRBV6-5, with 7 bases that match TRBD1. The receptor was isolated from a human donor with glioblastoma. The material sequenced was blood, taken before dendritic cell vaccination. This CDR3 is CASSYLDRTVNTEAFF. DNA for the CDR3: TGTGCCAGCAGTTACCTGGACAGGACTGTGAACACTGAAGCTTTCTTT.